These 8 T cell receptor beta chains share one sample of origin, sequenced in a study of shared clonotypes between healthy human individuals (dated by TCRdb to the early 2020s). The method was the immunoSEQ multiplex PCR assay. The source is immuneACCESS, and TCRdb retained only in-frame sequences with V and J called. Part of the clones is not carried over; for the studies checked, unresolved V genes explain less than half of this, and the remainder is unexplained. This sample has 2,500,000 or so clones in its table, and 80% to 95% of those were observed once. Around 0.37% of the sample rests with the top ten. The material sequenced was naive CD4+ T cells from PBMCs. The cell subset or site tag for this specimen amounts to: CD45RA+ positively selected. These receptors came from a young man in good health. Some clones in this sample may be carry-over from other donors' samples.

This clone was counted once. V usage is TRBV6-1 and J usage is TRBJ2-7; 10 bases fit TRBD2. This CDR3 is built from 15 residues. CDR1 MNHNS and CDR2 SASEGT come from the germline V gene. The trim removed 4 bases at V and 2 bases at J, leaving 5 bases unmatched. CDR3 sequence: CASSASGSAPYEQYF. The CDR3 DNA is TGTGCCAGCAGTGCTAGCGGGAGCGCACCCTACGAGCAGTACTTC.

Here the CDR3 DNA reads TGTGCCAGCAGACATACCCGACAGGGCCCACACGCCAACGTCCTGACTTTC. Translated, it gives CASRHTRQGPHANVLTF. V and J are TRBV28 and TRBJ2-6; TRBD1 agrees at 7 bases. J gave up 7 bases and V 6 bases, and 15 bases lay outside the gene matches. Per germline, CDR1 MDHEN and CDR2 SYDVKM. This CDR3 is built from 17 residues.

The V gene is TRBV28, the J gene TRBJ2-3; 11 bases map to TRBD2. CDR1 and CDR2 (germline): MDHEN, SYDVKM. With 2 bases clipped from V and 2 bases from J, the junction kept 12 bases outside the gene matches. This CDR3 has 19 residues. The CDR3 DNA reads TGTGCCAGCAGTTTAACCGGGACTAGCGGATCGCTTTCCACAGATACGCAGTATTTT. Translating it yields CASSLTGTSGSLSTDTQYF. Full variable domain (rest looked up from reference TRBV28 and TRBJ2-3): DVKVTQSSRYLVKRTGEKVFLECVQDMDHENMFWYRQDPGLGLRLIYFSYDVKMKEKGDIPEGYSVSREKKERFSLILESASTNQTSMYLCASSLTGTSGSLSTDTQYFGPGTRLTVL.

The rearrangement links TRBV5-6 to TRBJ1-6; D uncertain. Trimming shortened V by 0 bases and J by 7 bases, and 8 bases separated the two germline ends. The CDR3 length is 14 residues. The germline V gene has CDR1 SGHDT and CDR2 YYEEEE. This CDR3 reads CASSLEGLNSPLHF. DNA for the CDR3: TGTGCCAGCAGCTTGGAAGGGTTAAATTCACCCCTCCACTTT.

The V gene is TRBV6-1, the J gene TRBJ2-7; 8 bases agree with TRBD1. The CDR3 runs 15 residues. Losses at the gene ends were 6 bases for V and 7 bases for J; bases not matched to a gene: 14. Germline V gene sequence: CDR1 MNHNS, CDR2 SASEGT. The CDR3 nucleotides are TGTGCCAGCAGGGACCCTGGGACAGGACCTTTGGAGCAGTACTTC. Translated: CASRDPGTGPLEQYF.

This sequence joins TRBV9 and TRBJ2-7, with 7 bases identical to TRBD1. CDR3 length: 14 residues. The trim removed 3 bases at V and 6 bases at J, leaving 9 bases unmatched. The germline V gene has CDR1 SGDLS and CDR2 YYNGEE. The CDR3 region is CASSATGQLTEQYF. Written as DNA, the CDR3 is TGTGCCAGCAGCGCAACGGGACAGCTCACCGAGCAGTACTTC.

As for this clone: At the DNA level, this CDR3 is encoded by other sequences in the same sample as well. The V call is TRBV30, the J call TRBJ1-4; D not certain. V shed 0 bases and J shed 8 bases, with 10 bases lying between them. There are 13 residues in the CDR3. Germline CDR1 GTSNPN, CDR2 SVGIG (reference sequence). The CDR3, as DNA: TGTGCCTGGAGTGTAGGGCCTCGGGAAAAACTGTTTTTT. This translates into CAWSVGPREKLFF.

This chain connects TRBV28 to TRBJ1-2; D not resolved. The length of the CDR3 is 12 residues. Germline V gives CDR1 MDHEN, CDR2 SYDVKM. With 6 bases removed from V and 1 base from J, the gap between germline ends came to 6 bases. Here the CDR3 reads CASSPNNYGYTF. CDR3 in DNA: TGTGCCAGCAGCCCGAATAACTATGGCTACACCTTC.